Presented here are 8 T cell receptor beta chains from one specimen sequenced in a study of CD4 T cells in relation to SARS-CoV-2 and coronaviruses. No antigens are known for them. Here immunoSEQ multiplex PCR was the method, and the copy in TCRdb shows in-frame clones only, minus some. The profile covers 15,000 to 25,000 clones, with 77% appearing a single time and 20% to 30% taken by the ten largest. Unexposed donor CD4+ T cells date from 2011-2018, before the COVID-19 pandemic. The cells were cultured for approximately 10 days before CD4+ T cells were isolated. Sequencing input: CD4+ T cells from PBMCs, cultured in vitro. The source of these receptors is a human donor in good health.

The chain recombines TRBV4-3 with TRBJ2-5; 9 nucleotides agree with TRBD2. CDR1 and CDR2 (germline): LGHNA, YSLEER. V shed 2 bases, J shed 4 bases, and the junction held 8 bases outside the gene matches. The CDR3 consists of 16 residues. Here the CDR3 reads CASSQYLSGGLETQYF. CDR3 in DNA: TGCGCCAGCAGCCAATATCTTAGCGGGGGCCTAGAGACCCAGTACTTC.

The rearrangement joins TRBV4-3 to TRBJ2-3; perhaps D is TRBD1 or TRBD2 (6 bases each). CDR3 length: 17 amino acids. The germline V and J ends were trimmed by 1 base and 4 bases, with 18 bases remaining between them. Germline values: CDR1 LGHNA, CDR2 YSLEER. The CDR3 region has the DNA TGCGCCAGCAGCCAAGCCACTAGCTCTTCAGGGGCAGATACGCAGTATTTT. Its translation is CASSQATSSSGADTQYF.

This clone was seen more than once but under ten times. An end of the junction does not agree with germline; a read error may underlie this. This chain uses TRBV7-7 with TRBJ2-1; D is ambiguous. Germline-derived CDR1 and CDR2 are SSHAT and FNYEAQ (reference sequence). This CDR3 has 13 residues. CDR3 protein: CASSSGSYNEQFF. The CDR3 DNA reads TGTGCTAGCAGCTCCGGATCCTACAATGAGCAGTTCTTC.

In nucleotides, the CDR3 is TGTGCCAGCAGCCGACTAGGCCCCTACAATGAGCAGTTCTTC. This gives the protein CASSRLGPYNEQFF. The genes are TRBV7-6 and TRBJ2-1; TRBD2 is a possible D gene (6 bases). V was cut by 5 bases and J by 2 bases, with 10 bases left in between. This CDR3 has 14 residues. Germline CDR1 and CDR2: SGHVS and FNYEAQ.

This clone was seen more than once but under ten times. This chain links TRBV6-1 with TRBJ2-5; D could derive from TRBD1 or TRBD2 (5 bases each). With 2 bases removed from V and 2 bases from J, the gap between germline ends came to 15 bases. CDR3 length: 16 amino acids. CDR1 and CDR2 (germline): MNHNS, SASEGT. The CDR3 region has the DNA TGTGCCAGCAGTGAATCATGGGGGAAAGGTCAAGAGACCCAGTACTTC. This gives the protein CASSESWGKGQETQYF.

The CDR3 loop reads CASSPSWDEQYF. The CDR3, as DNA: TGTGCCAGCAGCCCGAGTTGGGACGAGCAGTACTTC. The rearrangement uses TRBV11-2 and TRBJ2-7; D is ambiguous. Trimming took 5 bases from V and 5 from J, leaving 10 bases between them. CDR1 and CDR2 (germline): SGHAT, FQNNGV. The CDR3 loop spans 12 amino acids.

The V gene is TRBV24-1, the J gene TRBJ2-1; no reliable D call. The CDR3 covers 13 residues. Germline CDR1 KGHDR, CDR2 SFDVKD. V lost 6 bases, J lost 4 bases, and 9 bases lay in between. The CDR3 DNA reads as TGTGCCACCAGTAGGTCAGCATACAATGAGCAGTTCTTC. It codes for CATSRSAYNEQFF.

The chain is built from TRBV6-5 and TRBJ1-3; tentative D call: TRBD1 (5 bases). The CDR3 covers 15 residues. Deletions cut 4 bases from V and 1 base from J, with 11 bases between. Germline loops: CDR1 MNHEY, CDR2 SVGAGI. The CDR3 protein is CASSFLGGSGNTIYF. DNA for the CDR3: TGTGCCAGCAGTTTCCTCGGGGGATCTGGAAACACCATATATTTT.